This T cell receptor beta chain was identified during a study of blood T cells in healthy people across ages. This clonotype has a handful of counts. CDR1 and CDR2 (germline): SEHNR, FQNEAQ (reference sequence). The CDR3 sequence is 14 residues long. Next came a second PCR, run for about 7 to 12 cycles, which used a sample-barcoded 5' primer along with a J-beta primer mix. TCRdb re-called the 5' RACE reads through MiXCR, storing one row per CDR3 protein. Among roughly 700,000 distinct CDR3 sequences listed, 49% were seen once. The source is a woman in her sixties in good health. Sequenced: blood. The chain employs TRBV7-9 and TRBJ2-7, with 11 nucleotides matching TRBD1. Near its end, the DNA agrees better with TRBJ2-5, so the J call may be wrong. The CDR3 DNA is TGTGCCAGCAGCCGGGACAGGGGGGAGGAGACCCAGTACTTC. Its protein product is CASSRDRGEETQYF.